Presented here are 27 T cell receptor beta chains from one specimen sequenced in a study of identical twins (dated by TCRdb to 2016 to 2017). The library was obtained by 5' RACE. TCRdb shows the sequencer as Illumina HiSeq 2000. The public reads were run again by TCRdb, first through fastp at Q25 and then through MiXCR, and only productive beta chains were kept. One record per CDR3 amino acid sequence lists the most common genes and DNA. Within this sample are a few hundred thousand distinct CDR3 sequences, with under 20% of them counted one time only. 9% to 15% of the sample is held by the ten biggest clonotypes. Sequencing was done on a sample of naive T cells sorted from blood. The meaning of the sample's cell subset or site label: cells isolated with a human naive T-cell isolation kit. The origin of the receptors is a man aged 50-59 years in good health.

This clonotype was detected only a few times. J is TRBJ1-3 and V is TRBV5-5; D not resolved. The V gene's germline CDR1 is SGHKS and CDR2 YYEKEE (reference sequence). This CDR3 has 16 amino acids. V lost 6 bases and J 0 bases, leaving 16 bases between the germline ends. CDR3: CASNPRTDDSGNTIYF. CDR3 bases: TGTGCCAGCAACCCTCGGACCGACGACTCTGGAAACACCATATATTTT.

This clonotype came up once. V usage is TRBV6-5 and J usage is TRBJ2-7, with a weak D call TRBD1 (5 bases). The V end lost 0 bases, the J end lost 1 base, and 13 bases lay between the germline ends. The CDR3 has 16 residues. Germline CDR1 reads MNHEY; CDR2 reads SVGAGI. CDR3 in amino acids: CASSYSITGESYEQYF. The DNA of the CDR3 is TGTGCCAGCAGTTACTCGATCACAGGCGAGTCCTACGAGCAGTACTTC.

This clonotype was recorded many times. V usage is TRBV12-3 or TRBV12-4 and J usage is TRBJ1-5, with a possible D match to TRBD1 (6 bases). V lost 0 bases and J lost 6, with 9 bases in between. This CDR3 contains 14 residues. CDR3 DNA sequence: TGTGCCAGCAGTTTAGCGAGGGGGGGTCAGCCCCAGCATTTT. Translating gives CASSLARGGQPQHF.

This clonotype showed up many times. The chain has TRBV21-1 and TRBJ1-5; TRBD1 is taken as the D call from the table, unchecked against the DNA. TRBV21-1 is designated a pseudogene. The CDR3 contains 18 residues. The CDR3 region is CASSKEFEGGMSNQPQHF. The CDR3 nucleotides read TGTGCCAGCAGCAAAGAGTTCGAGGGGGGAATGAGCAATCAGCCCCAGCATTTT.

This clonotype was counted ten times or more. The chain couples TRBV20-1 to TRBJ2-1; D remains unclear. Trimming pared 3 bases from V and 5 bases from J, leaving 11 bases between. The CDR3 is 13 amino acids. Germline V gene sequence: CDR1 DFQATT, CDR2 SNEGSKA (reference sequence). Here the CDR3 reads CSASGSVDNEQFF. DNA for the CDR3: TGCAGTGCTAGTGGGTCTGTTGACAATGAGCAGTTCTTC.

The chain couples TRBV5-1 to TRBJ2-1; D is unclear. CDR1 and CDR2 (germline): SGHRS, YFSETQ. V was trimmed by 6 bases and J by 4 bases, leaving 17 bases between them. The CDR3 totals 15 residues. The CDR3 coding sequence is TGCGCCAGCACGTGGACGGACGACGGTTACAATGAGCAGTTCTTC. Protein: CASTWTDDGYNEQFF.

In DNA, the CDR3 is TGTGCCAGCAGCCTTCCCCCTCATGTCTACAATGAGCAGTTCTTC. This codes for CASSLPPHVYNEQFF. V is TRBV7-9 and J is TRBJ2-1; D ambiguous. The CDR3 spans 15 residues. Germline V gives CDR1 SEHNR, CDR2 FQNEAQ (reference sequence). The V end lost 5 bases, the J end lost 3 bases, and 14 bases lay between the germline ends.

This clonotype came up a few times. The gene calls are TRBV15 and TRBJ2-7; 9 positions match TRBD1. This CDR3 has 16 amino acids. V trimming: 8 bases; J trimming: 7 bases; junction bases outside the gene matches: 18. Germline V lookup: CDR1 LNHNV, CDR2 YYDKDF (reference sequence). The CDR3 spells CATGIKWTGASREQYF. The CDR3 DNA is TGTGCCACCGGGATAAAATGGACAGGGGCGTCTAGGGAGCAGTACTTC.

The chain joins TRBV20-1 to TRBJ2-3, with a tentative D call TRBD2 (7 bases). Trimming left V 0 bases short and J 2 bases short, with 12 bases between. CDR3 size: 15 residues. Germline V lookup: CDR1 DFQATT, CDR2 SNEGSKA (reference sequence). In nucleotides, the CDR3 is TGCAGTGCTAGAGACCGGGGGGCGAACACAGATACGCAGTATTTT. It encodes CSARDRGANTDTQYF.

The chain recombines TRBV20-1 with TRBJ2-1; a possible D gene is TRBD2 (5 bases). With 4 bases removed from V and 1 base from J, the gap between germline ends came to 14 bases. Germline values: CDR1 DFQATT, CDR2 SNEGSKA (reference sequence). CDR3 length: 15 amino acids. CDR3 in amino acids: CSATRSGRSYNEQFF. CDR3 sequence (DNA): TGCAGTGCTACCAGAAGCGGTAGGTCCTACAATGAGCAGTTCTTC.

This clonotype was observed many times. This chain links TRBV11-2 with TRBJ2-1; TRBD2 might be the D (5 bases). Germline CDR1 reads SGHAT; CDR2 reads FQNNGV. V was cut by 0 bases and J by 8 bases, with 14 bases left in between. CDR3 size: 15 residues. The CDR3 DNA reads TGTGCCAGCAGCTTAGAATGGCGGGTTGGGGATGAGCAGTTCTTC. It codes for CASSLEWRVGDEQFF.

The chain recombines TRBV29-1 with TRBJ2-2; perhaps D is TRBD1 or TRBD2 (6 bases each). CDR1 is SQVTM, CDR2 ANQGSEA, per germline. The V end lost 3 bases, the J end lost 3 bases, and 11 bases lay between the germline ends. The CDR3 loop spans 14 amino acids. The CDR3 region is CSVDKGGHTGELFF. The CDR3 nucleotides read TGCAGCGTTGATAAAGGGGGGCACACCGGGGAGCTGTTTTTT.

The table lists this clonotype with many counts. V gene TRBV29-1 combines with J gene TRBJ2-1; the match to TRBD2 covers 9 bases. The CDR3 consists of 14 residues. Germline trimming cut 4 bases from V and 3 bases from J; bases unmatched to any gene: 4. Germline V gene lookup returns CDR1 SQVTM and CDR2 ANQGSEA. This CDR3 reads CSVGLAAHYNEQFF. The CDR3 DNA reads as TGCAGCGTTGGACTAGCGGCCCACTACAATGAGCAGTTCTTC.

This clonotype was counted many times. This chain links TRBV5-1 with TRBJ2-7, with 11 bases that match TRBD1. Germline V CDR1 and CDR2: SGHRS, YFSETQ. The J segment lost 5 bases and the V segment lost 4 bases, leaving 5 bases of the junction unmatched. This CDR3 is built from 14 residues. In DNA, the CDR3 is TGCGCCAGCAGCGCCGGGACAGGGGGAAACGAGCAGTACTTC. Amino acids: CASSAGTGGNEQYF.

The CDR3 protein is CASTKGGLAGGGETQYF. CDR3 coding DNA: TGCGCCAGCACCAAAGGTGGACTAGCGGGAGGAGGAGAGACCCAGTACTTC. The chain uses TRBV5-1 and TRBJ2-5; 14 nucleotides match TRBD2. Germline CDR1 SGHRS, CDR2 YFSETQ. The J segment lost 4 bases and the V segment lost 6 bases, leaving 11 bases of the junction unmatched. This CDR3 contains 17 residues.

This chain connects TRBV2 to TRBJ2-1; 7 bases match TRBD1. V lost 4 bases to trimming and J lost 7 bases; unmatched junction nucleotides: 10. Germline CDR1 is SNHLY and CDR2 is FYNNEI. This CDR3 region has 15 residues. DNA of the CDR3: TGTGCCAGCAGTGTTTTTGAGGGGGCCGGGAATGAGCAGTTCTTC. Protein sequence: CASSVFEGAGNEQFF.

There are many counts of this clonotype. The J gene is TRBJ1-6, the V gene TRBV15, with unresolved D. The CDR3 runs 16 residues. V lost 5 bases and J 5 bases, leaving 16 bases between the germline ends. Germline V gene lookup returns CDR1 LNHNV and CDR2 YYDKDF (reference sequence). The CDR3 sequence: CATSRSPFMDNSPLHF. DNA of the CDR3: TGTGCCACCAGCCGTTCCCCCTTTATGGATAATTCACCCCTCCACTTT.

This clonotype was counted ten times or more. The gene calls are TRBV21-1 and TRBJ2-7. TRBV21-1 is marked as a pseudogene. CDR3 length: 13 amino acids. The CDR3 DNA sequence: TGTGCCTCACCTACACCGAACCCCTACGAGCAGTACTTC. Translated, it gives CASPTPNPYEQYF.

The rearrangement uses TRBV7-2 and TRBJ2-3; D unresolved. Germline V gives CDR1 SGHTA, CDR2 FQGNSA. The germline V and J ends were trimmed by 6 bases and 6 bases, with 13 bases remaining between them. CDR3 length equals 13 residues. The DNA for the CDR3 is TGTGCCAGCAGACCCGTCGCCGAGGATACGCAGTATTTT. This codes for CASRPVAEDTQYF.

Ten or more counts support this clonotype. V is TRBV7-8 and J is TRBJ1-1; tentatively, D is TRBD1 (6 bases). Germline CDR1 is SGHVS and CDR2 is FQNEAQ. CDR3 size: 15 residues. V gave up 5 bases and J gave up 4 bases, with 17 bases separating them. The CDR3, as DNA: TGTGCCAGCAGCCCGATGGGGGCTGAGGGCACTGAAGCTTTCTTT. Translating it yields CASSPMGAEGTEAFF.

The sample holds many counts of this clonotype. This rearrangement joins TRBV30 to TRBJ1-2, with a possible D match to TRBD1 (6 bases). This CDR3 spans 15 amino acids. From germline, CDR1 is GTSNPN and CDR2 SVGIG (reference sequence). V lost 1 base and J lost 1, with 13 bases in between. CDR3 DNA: TGTGCCTGGAGTGAGCCACAACAGGGTAACTATGGCTACACCTTC. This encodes CAWSEPQQGNYGYTF.

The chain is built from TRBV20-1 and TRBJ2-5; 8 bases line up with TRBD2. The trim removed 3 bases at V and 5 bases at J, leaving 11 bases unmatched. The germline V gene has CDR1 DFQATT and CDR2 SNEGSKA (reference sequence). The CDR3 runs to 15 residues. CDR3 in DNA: TGCAGTGCTAGGCCCCTTAGCGGGAATTTTGAGACCCAGTACTTC. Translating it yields CSARPLSGNFETQYF.

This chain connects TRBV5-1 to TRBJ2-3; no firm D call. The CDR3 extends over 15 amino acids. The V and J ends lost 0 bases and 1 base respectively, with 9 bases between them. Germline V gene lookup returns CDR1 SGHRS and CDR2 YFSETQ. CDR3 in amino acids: CASSLVGRRTDTQYF. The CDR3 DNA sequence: TGCGCCAGCAGCTTGGTGGGCAGACGCACAGATACGCAGTATTTT.

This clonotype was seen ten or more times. The CDR3 DNA reads as TGCGCCAGCAGCTTCCACCGGGACAGGGGCACTGAAGCTTTCTTT. Protein sequence: CASSFHRDRGTEAFF. The rearrangement uses TRBV5-1 and TRBJ1-1; 10 bases agree with TRBD1. The J segment lost 4 bases and the V segment lost 2 bases, leaving 5 bases of the junction unmatched. This CDR3 contains 15 residues. CDR1 and CDR2 from the germline V gene are SGHRS and YFSETQ.

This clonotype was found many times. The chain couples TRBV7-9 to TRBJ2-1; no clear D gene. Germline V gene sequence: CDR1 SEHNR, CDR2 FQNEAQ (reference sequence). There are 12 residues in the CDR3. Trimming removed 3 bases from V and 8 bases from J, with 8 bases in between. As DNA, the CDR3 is TGTGCCAGCAGCTTCGGTGGCCATGAGCAGTTCTTC. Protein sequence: CASSFGGHEQFF.

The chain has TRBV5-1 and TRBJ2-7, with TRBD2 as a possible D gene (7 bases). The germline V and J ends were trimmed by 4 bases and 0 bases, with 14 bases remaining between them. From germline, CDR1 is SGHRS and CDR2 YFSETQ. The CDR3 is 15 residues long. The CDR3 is CASSPPGGISYEQYF. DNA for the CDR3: TGCGCCAGCAGCCCTCCGGGGGGCATCTCCTACGAGCAGTACTTC.

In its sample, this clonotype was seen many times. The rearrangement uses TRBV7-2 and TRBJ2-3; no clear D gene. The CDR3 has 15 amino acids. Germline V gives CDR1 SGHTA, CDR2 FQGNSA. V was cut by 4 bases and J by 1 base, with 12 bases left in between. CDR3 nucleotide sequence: TGTGCCAGCAGCTACACCACCACAGGCACAGATACGCAGTATTTT. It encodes CASSYTTTGTDTQYF.